This is a list of T cell receptor beta chains from one sample in a study of blood T cell repertoires in COVID-19. Generated by immunoSEQ multiplex PCR, the TCRdb table keeps only in-frame clones and is missing some. The table includes over 250,000 clones, around 90% detected once. Sample: PBMCs or T cells enriched from blood (not recorded which). Every receptor here comes from a woman aged 55-70 years in a cohort exposed to, infected with or recovered from COVID-19 (not recorded which). Both conserved end residues are part of each CDR3. D genes are given only for firm matches. The size field is filled for only some rows; it gives once, few, many or a size class.

V gene	D gene	clone size	J gene	CDR3 protein	CDR3 DNA
TRBV7-8	NA	few	TRBJ2-2	CASSFFQGTGELFF	TGTGCCAGCAGCTTCTTCCAGGGCACCGGGGAGCTGTTTTTT
TRBV7-2	NA	NA	TRBJ2-7	CASSFGTFASYEQYF	TGTGCCAGCAGCTTTGGGACTTTTGCCTCCTACGAGCAGTACTTC
TRBV30	TRBD1	NA	TRBJ1-4	CAWSPGQISTNEKLFF	TGTGCCTGGAGTCCGGGACAGATATCAACTAATGAAAAACTGTTTTTT
TRBV7-3	TRBD2	NA	TRBJ2-7	CASSSGLDSYEQYF	TGTGCCAGCAGCTCCGGACTAGACTCCTACGAGCAGTACTTC
TRBV13	TRBD1	NA	TRBJ1-1	CASSPDRDTEAFF	TGTGCCAGCAGCCCGGACAGGGACACTGAAGCTTTCTTT
TRBV5-8	NA	NA	TRBJ1-5	CASSFSKRLSQPQHF	TGTGCCAGCAGCTTCTCGAAGCGGTTGAGTCAGCCCCAGCATTTT
TRBV7-9	NA	NA	TRBJ2-1	CASSLAGSKGEQFF	TGTGCCAGCAGCTTAGCCGGGAGTAAGGGTGAGCAGTTCTTC
TRBV5-1	NA	NA	TRBJ2-5	CASSQQETQYF	TGCGCCAGCAGCCAACAAGAGACCCAGTACTTC
TRBV7-2	TRBD2	NA	TRBJ2-7	CASSWGLAGIYEQYF	TGTGCCAGCAGCTGGGGACTAGCGGGTATCTACGAGCAGTACTTC
TRBV27	NA	NA	TRBJ1-2	CASSYGGENGYTF	TGTGCCAGCAGTTACGGAGGGGAAAATGGCTACACCTTC
TRBV27	NA	NA	TRBJ2-1	CASAPQGAPYNEQFF	TGTGCCAGCGCGCCTCAGGGTGCGCCCTACAATGAGCAGTTCTTC
TRBV7-2	TRBD2	NA	TRBJ2-3	CASSWGLAASTDTQYF	TGTGCCAGCAGCTGGGGACTAGCGGCTAGCACAGATACGCAGTATTTT
TRBV6-5	NA	NA	TRBJ1-5	CASSYRGSQPQHF	TGTGCCAGCAGTTACAGGGGGAGTCAGCCCCAGCATTTT
TRBV6-5	TRBD1	NA	TRBJ1-1	CASGSGQGRGTEAFF	TGTGCCAGCGGCTCGGGACAGGGGAGGGGAACTGAAGCTTTCTTT
TRBV7-8	TRBD2	NA	TRBJ2-7	CASSHRTNPLAGGSYEQYF	TGTGCCAGCAGCCACCGGACCAATCCCCTAGCGGGAGGGTCCTACGAGCAGTACTTC
TRBV20-1	TRBD2	NA	TRBJ2-1	CSASLAGGINEQFF	TGCAGTGCTAGTCTCGCGGGAGGGATCAATGAGCAGTTCTTC
TRBV6-6	NA	NA	TRBJ1-4	CASERPGEKLFF	TGTGCCAGCGAACGTCCTGGCGAAAAACTGTTTTTT
TRBV28	TRBD2	NA	TRBJ2-7	CASSLGLADYEQYF	TGTGCCAGCAGTTTAGGACTAGCGGACTACGAGCAGTACTTC
TRBV24-1	TRBD1	NA	TRBJ1-3	CATSDSRGPGNTIYF	TGTGCCACCAGTGATTCCAGGGGGCCTGGAAACACCATATATTTT
TRBV7-3	NA	NA	TRBJ2-2	CALREAPDTGELFF	TGTGCCTTAAGGGAGGCCCCGGACACCGGGGAGCTGTTTTTT
TRBV18	NA	NA	TRBJ1-2	CASSPQVHGYTF	TGTGCCAGCTCACCGCAGGTTCATGGCTACACCTTC
TRBV7-2	NA	NA	TRBJ2-7	CASSLSQYEQYF	TGTGCCAGCAGCTTATCTCAGTACGAGCAGTACTTC
TRBV11-2	NA	NA	TRBJ2-1	CASSPRGARALNEQFF	TGTGCCAGCAGCCCGCGCGGGGCTAGGGCCCTCAATGAGCAGTTCTTC
TRBV5-1	NA	NA	TRBJ2-3	CASSSTASTDTQYF	TGCGCCAGCAGCTCTACTGCTAGCACAGATACGCAGTATTTT
TRBV19	NA	NA	TRBJ2-2	CASRPTGRPNTGELFF	TGTGCCAGTAGGCCTACAGGACGTCCGAACACCGGGGAGCTGTTTTTT
TRBV15	TRBD1	once	TRBJ2-7	CATSRGTTGGSYEQYF	TGTGCCACCAGCAGGGGAACGACAGGGGGTTCCTACGAGCAGTACTTC
TRBV6-2/TRBV6-3	NA	NA	TRBJ2-5	CASSYGPGQTQYF	TGTGCCAGCAGTTACGGTCCTGGGCAGACCCAGTACTTC
TRBV7-6	TRBD1	NA	TRBJ2-3	CASSLASGLGTGTDTQYF	TGTGCCAGCAGCTTAGCGTCAGGTCTAGGGACAGGCACAGATACGCAGTATTTT
TRBV25-1	NA	NA	TRBJ1-6	CASSESKGRANSPLHF	TGTGCCAGCAGTGAATCAAAGGGCAGGGCGAATTCACCCCTCCACTTT
TRBV29-1	TRBD1	NA	TRBJ2-1	CSVERDRDNEQFF	TGCAGCGTTGAAAGGGACAGGGACAATGAGCAGTTCTTC
TRBV9	TRBD1	NA	TRBJ2-7	CASSVRDRGSYEQYF	TGTGCCAGCAGCGTCCGGGACAGGGGCTCCTACGAGCAGTACTTC
TRBV18	TRBD2	NA	TRBJ2-1	CASLQTSGGNEQFF	TGTGCCAGCCTCCAGACTAGCGGGGGAAATGAGCAGTTCTTC